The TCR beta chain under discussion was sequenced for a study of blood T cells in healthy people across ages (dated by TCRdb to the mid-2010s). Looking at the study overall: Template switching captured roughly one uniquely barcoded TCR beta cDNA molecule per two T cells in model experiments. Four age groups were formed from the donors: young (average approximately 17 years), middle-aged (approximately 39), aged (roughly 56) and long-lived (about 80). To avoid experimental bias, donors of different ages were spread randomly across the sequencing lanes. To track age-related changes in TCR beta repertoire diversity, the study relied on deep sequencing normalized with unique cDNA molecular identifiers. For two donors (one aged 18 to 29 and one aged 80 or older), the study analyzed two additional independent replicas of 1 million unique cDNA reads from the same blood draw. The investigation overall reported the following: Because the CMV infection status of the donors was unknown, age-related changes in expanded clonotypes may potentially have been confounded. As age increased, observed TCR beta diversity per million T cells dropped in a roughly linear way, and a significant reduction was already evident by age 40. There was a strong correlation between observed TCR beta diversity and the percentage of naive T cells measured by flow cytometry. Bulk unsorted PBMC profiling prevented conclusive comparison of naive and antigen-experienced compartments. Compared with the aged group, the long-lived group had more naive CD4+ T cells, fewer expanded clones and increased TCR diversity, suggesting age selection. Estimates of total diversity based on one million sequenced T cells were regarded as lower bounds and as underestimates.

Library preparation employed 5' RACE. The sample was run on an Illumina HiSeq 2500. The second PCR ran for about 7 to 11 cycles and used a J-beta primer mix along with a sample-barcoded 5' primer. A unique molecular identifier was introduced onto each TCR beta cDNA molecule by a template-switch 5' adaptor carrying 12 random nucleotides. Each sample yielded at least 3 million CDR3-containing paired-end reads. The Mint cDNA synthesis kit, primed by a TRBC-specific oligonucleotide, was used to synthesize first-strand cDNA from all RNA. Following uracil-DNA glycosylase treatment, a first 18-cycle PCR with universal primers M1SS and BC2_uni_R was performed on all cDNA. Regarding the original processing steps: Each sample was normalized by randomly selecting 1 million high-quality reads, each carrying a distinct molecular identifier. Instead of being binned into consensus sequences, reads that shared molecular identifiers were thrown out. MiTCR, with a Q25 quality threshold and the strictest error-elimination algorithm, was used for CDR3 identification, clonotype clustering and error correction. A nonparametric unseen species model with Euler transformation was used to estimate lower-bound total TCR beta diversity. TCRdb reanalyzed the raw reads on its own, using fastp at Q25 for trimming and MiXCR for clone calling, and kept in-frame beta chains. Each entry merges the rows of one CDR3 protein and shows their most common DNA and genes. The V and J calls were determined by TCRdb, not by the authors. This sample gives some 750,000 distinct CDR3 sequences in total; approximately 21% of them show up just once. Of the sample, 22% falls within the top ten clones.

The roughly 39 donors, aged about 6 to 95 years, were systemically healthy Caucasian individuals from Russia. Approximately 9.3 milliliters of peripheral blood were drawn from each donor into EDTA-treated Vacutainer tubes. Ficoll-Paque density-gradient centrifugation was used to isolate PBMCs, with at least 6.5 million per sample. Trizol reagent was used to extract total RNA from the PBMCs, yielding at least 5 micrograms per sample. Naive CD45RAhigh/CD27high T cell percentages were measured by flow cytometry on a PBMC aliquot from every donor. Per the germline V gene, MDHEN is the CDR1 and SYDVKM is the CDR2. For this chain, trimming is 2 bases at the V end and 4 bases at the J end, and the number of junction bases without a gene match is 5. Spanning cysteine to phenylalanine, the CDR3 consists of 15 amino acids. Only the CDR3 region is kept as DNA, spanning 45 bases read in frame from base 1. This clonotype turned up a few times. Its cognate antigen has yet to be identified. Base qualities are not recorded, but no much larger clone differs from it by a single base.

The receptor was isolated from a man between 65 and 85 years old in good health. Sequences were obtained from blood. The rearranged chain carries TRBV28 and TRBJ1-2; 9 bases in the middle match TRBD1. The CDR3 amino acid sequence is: CASSLVQGAGYGYTF. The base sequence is TGTGCCAGCAGTTTAGTACAGGGGGCAGGCTATGGCTACACCTTC.